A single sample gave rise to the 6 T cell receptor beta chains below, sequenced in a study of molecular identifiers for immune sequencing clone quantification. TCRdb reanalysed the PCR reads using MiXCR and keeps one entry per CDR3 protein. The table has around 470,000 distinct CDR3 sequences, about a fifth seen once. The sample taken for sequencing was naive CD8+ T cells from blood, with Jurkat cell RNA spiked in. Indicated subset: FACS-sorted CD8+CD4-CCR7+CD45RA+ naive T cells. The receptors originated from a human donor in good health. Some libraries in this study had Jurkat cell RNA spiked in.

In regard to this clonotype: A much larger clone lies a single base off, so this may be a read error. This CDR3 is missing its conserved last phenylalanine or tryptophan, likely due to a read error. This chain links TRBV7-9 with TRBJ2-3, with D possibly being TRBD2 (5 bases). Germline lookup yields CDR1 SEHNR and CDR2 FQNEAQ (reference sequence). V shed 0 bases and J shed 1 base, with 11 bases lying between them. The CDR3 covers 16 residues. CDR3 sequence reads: CASSLAKTRGTDTQYC. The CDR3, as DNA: TGTGCCAGCAGCTTAGCAAAGACGCGGGGCACAGATACGCAGTATTGT.

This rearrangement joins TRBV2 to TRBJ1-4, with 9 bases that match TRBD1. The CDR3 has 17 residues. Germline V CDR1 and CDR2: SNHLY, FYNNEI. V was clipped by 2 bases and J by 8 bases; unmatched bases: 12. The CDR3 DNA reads TGTGCCAGCAGTGAAATGGGACCGGGACAGGGAGGAGAAAAACTGTTTTTT. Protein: CASSEMGPGQGGEKLFF.

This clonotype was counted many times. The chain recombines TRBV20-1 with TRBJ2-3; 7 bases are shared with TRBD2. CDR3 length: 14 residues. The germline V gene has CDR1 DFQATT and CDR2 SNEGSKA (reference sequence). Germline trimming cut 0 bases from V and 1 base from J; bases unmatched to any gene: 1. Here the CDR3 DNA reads TGCAGTGCTAGAGATCGGGGGGGCACAGATACGCAGTATTTT. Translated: CSARDRGGTDTQYF.

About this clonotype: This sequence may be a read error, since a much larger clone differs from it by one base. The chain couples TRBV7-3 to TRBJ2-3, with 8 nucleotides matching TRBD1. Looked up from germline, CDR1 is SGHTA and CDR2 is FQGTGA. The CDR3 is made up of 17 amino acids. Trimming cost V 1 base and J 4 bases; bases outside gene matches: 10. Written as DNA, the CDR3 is TGTGCCAGCAGCTTAAATCACAGGGGGGTTAGCGCAGATACGCAGTATTTT. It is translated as CASSLNHRGVSADTQYF.

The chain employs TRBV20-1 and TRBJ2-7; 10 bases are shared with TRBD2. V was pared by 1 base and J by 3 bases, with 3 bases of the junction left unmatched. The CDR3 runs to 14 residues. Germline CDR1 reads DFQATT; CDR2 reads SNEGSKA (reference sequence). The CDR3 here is CSARAAGGGYEQYF. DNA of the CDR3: TGCAGTGCTAGAGCAGCGGGGGGGGGCTACGAGCAGTACTTC.

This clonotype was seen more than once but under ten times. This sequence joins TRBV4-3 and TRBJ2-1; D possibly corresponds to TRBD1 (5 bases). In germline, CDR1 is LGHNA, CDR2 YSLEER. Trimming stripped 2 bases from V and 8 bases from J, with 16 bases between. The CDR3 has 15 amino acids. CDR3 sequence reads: CASSQKWGSMDEQFF. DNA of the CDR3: TGCGCCAGCAGCCAAAAATGGGGCAGTATGGATGAGCAGTTCTTC.